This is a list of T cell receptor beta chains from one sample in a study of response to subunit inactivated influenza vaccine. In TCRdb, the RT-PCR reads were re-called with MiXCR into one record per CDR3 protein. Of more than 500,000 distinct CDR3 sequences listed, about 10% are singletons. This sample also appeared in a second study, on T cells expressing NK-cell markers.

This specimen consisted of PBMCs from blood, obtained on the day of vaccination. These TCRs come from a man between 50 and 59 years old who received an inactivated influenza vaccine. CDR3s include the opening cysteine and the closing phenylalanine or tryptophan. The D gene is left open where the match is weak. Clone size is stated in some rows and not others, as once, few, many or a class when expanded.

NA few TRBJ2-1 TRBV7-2 CASSLATASNEQFF TGTGCCAGCAGCTTAGCCACAGCAAGCAATGAGCAGTTCTTC
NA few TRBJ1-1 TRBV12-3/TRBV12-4 CASSPEDPLIMAEAFF TGTGCCAGCAGTCCGGAAGACCCGCTCATCATGGCTGAAGCTTTCTTT
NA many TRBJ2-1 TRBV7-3 CASSSEGWGGDEQFF TGTGCCAGCAGCTCAGAGGGATGGGGTGGGGATGAGCAGTTCTTC
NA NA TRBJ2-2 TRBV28 CASSLGHRLFF TGTGCCAGCAGTTTAGGCCATCGACTGTTTTTT
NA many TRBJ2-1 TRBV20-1 CSARGRAREQFF TGCAGTGCTAGAGGCAGGGCGCGTGAGCAGTTCTTC
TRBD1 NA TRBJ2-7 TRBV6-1 CASNEQGSPYEQYF TGTGCCAGCAACGAACAGGGGAGCCCCTACGAGCAGTACTTC
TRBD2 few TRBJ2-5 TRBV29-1 CSVDGEGYLPETQYF TGCAGCGTTGACGGGGAGGGATATTTACCGGAGACCCAGTACTTC
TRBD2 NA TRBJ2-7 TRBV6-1 CASSEGLAGAGYEQYF TGTGCCAGCAGCGAGGGACTAGCGGGGGCTGGCTACGAGCAGTACTTC
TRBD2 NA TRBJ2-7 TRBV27 CASSPWGTSPNRYEQYF TGTGCCAGCAGTCCCTGGGGGACTAGCCCTAACCGCTACGAGCAGTACTTC
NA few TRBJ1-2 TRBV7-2 CASRSGDNYGYTF TGTGCCAGCAGGTCAGGGGATAACTATGGCTACACCTTC
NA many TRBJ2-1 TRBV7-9 CASSLGPSSNEQFF TGTGCCAGCAGCTTAGGTCCTTCCAGCAATGAGCAGTTCTTC
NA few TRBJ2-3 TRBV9 CASSVPGAGDTQYF TGTGCCAGCAGCGTTCCCGGGGCGGGGGATACGCAGTATTTT
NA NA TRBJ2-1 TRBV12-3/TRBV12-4 CASSLQGPGEGVF TGTGCCAGCAGTCTACAAGGGCCTGGCGAGGGTGTCTTC
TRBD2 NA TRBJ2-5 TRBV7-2 CASILLGGVKETQYF TGTGCCAGCATCCTACTCGGGGGGGTGAAAGAGACCCAGTACTTC
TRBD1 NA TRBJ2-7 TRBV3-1 CASSQVGTVLRAQYF TGTGCCAGCAGCCAAGTCGGGACAGTCCTACGAGCGCAGTACTTC
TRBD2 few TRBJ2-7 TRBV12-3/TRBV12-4 CASSRGTSGEQYF TGTGCCAGCAGTCGAGGGACTAGTGGAGAGCAGTACTTC
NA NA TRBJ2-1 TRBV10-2 CASSEKGMDEQFF TGCGCCAGCAGTGAGAAGGGAATGGATGAGCAGTTCTTC
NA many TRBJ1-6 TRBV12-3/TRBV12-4 CASSPSNHSPLHF TGTGCCAGCAGTCCATCAAACCATTCGCCCCTCCACTTT
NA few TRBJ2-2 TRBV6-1 CASSPTGTTGELFF TGTGCCAGCAGCCCAACGGGGACCACCGGTGAGCTGTTTTTT
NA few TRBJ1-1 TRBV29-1 CSVGKLSPTEAFF TGCAGCGTGGGGAAACTCAGCCCCACTGAAGCTTTCTTT
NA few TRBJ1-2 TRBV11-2 CASRPPGRDYGYTF TGTGCCAGCAGGCCCCCAGGGAGGGACTATGGCTACACCTTC
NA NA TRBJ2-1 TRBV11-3 CASSPGANYNEQFF TGTGCCAGCAGCCCGGGGGCCAACTACAATGAGCAGTTCTTC
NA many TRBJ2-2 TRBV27 CASRGGPNTGELFF TGTGCCAGCAGGGGCGGACCGAACACCGGGGAGCTGTTTTTT
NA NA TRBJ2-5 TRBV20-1 CSANGQGQTQYF TGCAGTGCCAATGGGCAGGGTCAGACCCAGTACTTC
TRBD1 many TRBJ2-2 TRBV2 CASSDGTAHTGELFF TGTGCCAGCAGTGACGGGACAGCGCACACCGGGGAGCTGTTTTTT
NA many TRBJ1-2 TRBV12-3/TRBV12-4 CASTYSGPYGYTF TGTGCCAGCACTTATTCAGGGCCGTACGGCTACACCTTC
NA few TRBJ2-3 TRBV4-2 CASSQERSLASTDTQYF TGTGCCAGCAGCCAAGAGAGGAGCCTAGCGAGCACAGATACGCAGTATTTT
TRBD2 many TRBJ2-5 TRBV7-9 CASSGLAGEEETQYF TGTGCCAGCAGCGGACTAGCGGGGGAGGAAGAGACCCAGTACTTC
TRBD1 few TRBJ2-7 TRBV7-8 CASSGGQDIYEQYF TGTGCCAGCAGCGGGGGACAGGATATCTACGAGCAGTACTTC
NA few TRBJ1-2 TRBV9 CASSVAEKANYGYTF TGTGCCAGCAGCGTAGCGGAAAAAGCTAACTATGGCTACACCTTC
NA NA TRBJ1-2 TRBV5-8 CASTLNPTYTF TGTGCCAGCACCTTGAACCCGACCTACACCTTC
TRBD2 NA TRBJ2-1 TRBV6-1 CASRTSTSGGYEQFF TGTGCCAGCAGGACGTCGACTAGCGGGGGCTATGAGCAGTTCTTC
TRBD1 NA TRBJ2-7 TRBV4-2 CASSQEPGGSHEQYF TGTGCCAGCAGCCAAGAACCAGGGGGTTCTCACGAGCAGTACTTC
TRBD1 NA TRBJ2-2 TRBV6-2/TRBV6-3 CASSYSRQGFTGELFF TGTGCCAGCAGTTACTCGAGACAGGGGTTCACCGGGGAGCTGTTTTTT
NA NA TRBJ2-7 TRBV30 CAWSAGEAQYF TGTGCCTGGAGTGCCGGAGAAGCGCAGTACTTC
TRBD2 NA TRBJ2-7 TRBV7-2 CASSLGWGTSGNYEQYF TGTGCCAGCAGCTTAGGGTGGGGGACTAGCGGGAACTACGAGCAGTACTTC
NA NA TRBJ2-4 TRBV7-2 CASSSARAAAKNIQYF TGTGCCAGCAGCTCGGCAAGGGCTGCAGCCAAAAACATTCAGTACTTC
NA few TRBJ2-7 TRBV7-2 CASSLEQLAYEQYF TGTGCCAGCAGCTTAGAACAGCTAGCGTACGAGCAGTACTTC
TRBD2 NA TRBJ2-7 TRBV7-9 CASSSTGAGRTYEQYF TGTGCCAGCAGCTCCACCGGAGCGGGGAGAACTTACGAGCAGTACTTC
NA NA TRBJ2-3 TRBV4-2 CASSQDTAGTDTQYF TGTGCCAGCAGCCAAGATACCGCGGGCACAGATACGCAGTATTTT
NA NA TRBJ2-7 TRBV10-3 CAISEDFSAYEQYF TGTGCCATCAGTGAGGACTTTAGTGCGTACGAGCAGTACTTC
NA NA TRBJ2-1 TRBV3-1 CASSNIPGPQMRKFF TGTGCCAGCTCCAACATCCCGGGACCTCAAATGAGAAAGTTCTTC
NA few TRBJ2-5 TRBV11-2 CASSSASRGGRETQYF TGTGCCAGCAGCTCAGCCAGCAGGGGAGGGCGAGAGACCCAGTACTTC
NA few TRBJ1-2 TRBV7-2 CASSSNVGSGGYTF TGTGCCAGCAGTTCCAACGTAGGGTCGGGTGGCTACACCTTC
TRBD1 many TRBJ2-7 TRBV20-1 CSAWDSSYEQYF TGCAGTGCTTGGGACAGCTCCTACGAGCAGTACTTC
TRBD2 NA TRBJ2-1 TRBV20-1 CSARDLTSGYEQFF TGCAGTGCTAGAGACTTGACTAGCGGGTATGAGCAGTTCTTC